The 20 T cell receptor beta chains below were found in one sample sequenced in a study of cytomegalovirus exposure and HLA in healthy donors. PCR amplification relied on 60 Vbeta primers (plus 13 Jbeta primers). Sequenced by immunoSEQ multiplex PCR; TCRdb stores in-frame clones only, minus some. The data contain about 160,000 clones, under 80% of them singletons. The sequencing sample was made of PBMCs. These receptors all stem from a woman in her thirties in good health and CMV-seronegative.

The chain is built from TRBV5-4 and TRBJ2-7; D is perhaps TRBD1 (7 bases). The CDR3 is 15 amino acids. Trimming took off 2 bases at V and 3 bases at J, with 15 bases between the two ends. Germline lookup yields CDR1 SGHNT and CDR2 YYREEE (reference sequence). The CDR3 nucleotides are TGTGCCAGCAGCTTCCCAGGGGGGTTATACTACGAGCAGTACTTC. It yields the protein CASSFPGGLYYEQYF.

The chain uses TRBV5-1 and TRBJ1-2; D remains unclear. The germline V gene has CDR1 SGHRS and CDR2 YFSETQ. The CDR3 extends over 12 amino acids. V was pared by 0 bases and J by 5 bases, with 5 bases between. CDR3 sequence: CASSLDEYGYTF. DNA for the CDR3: TGCGCCAGCAGCTTGGACGAGTATGGCTACACCTTC.

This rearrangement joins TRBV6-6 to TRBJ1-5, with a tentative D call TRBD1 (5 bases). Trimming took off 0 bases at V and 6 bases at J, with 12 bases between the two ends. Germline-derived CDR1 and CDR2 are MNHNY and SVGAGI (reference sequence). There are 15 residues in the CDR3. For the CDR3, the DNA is TGTGCCAGCAGTTACTCGAGCCAGGGCGGTCAGCCCCAGCATTTT. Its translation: CASSYSSQGGQPQHF.

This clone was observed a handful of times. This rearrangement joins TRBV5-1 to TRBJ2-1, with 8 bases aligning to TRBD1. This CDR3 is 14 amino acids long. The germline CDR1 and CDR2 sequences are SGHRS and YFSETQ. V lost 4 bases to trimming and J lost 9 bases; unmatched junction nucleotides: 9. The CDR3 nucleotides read TGCGCCAGCAGCGGGGGACAGGAAACTCTTGAGCAGTTCTTC. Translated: CASSGGQETLEQFF. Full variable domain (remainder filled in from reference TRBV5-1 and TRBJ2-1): KAGVTQTPRYLIKTRGQQVTLSCSPISGHRSVSWYQQTPGQGLQFLFEYFSETQRNKGNFPGRFSGRQFSNSRSEMNVSTLELGDSALYLCASSGGQETLEQFFGPGTRLTVL.

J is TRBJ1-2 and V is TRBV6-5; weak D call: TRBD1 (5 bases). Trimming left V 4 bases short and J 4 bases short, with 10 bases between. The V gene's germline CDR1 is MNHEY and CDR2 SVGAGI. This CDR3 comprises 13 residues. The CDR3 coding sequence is TGTGCCAGCAGTTCGTCTAGGGGCTATGGCTACACCTTC. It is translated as CASSSSRGYGYTF.

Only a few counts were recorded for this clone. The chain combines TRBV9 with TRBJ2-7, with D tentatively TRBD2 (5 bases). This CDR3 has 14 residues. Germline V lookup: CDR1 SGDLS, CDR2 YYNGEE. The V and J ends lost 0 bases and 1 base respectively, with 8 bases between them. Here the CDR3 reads CASSVGSVSYEQYF. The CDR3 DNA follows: TGTGCCAGCAGCGTAGGTAGCGTATCCTACGAGCAGTACTTC. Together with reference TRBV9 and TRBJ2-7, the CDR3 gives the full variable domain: DSGVTQTPKHLITATGQRVTLRCSPRSGDLSVYWYQQSLDQGLQFLIQYYNGEERAKGNILERFSAQQFPDLHSELNLSSLELGDSALYFCASSVGSVSYEQYFGPGTRLTVT.

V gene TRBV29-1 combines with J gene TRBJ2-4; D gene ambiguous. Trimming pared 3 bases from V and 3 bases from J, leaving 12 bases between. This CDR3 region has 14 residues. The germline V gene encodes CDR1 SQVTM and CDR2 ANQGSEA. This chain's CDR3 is CSVEGVDGKNIQYF. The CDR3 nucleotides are TGCAGCGTTGAGGGCGTGGATGGCAAAAACATTCAGTACTTC.

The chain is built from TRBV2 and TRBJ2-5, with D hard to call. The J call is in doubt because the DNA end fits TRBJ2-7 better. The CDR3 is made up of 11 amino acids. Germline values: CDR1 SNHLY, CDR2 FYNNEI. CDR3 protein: CASTTVYEQYF. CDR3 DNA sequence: TGTGCCAGCACTACGGTCTACGAGCAGTACTTC.

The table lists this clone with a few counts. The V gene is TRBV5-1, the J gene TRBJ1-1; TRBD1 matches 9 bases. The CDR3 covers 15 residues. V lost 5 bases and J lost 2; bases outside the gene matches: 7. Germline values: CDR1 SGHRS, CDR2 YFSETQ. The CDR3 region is CASRPTGQGNTEAFF. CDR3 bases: TGCGCCAGCAGGCCGACGGGACAGGGAAACACTGAAGCTTTCTTT.

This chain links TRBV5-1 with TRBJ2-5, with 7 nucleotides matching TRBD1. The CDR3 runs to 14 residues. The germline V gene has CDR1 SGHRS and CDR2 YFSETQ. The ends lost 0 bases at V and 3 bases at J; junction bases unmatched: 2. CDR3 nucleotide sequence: TGCGCCAGCAGCTTGGCCGGACAGGAAGAGACCCAGTACTTC. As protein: CASSLAGQEETQYF. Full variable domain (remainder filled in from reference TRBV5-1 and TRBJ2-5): KAGVTQTPRYLIKTRGQQVTLSCSPISGHRSVSWYQQTPGQGLQFLFEYFSETQRNKGNFPGRFSGRQFSNSRSEMNVSTLELGDSALYLCASSLAGQEETQYFGPGTRLLVL.

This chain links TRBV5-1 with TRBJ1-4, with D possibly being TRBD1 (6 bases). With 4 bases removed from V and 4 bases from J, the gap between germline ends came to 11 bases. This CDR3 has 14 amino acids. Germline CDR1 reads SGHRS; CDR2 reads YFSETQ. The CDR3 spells CASSAGQFNEKLFF. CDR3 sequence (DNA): TGCGCCAGCAGCGCCGGACAGTTTAATGAAAAACTGTTTTTT.

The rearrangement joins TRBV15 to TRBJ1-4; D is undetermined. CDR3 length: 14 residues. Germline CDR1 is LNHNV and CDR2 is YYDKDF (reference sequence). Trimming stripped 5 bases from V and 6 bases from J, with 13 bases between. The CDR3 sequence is CATSLADFHEKLFF. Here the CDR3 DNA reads TGTGCCACCAGCTTGGCAGACTTCCATGAAAAACTGTTTTTT.

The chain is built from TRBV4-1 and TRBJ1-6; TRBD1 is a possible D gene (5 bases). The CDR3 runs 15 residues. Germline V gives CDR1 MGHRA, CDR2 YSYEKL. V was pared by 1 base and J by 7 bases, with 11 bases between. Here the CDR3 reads CASSQVPRVNSPLHF. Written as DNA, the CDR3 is TGCGCCAGCAGCCAAGTTCCCAGGGTGAATTCACCCCTCCACTTT.

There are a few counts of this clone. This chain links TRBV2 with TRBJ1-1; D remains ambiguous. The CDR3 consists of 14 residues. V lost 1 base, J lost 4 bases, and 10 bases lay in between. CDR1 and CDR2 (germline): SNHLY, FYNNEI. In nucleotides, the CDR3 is TGTGCCAGCAGTGAAGTCAGAAGTACCACTGAAGCTTTCTTT. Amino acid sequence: CASSEVRSTTEAFF.

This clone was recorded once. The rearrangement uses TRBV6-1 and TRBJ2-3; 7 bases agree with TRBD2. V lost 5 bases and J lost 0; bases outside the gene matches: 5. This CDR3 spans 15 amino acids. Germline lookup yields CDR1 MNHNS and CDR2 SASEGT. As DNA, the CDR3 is TGTGCCAGCAGTTCCCGGGACTACAGCACAGATACGCAGTATTTT. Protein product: CASSSRDYSTDTQYF.

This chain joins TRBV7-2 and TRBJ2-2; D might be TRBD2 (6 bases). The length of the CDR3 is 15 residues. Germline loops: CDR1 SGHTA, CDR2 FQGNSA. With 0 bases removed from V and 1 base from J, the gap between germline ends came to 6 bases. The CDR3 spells CASSLAGGNTGELFF. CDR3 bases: TGTGCCAGCAGCTTAGCGGGGGGGAACACCGGGGAGCTGTTTTTT.

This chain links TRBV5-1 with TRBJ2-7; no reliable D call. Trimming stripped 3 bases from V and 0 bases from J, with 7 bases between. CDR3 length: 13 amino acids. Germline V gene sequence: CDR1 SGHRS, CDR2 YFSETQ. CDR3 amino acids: CASSSPSSYEQYF. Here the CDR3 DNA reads TGCGCCAGCAGCTCCCCCAGCTCCTACGAGCAGTACTTC.

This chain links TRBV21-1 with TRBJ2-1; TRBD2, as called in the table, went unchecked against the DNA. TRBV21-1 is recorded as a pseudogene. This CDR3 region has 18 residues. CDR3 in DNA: TGTGCCAGCACCTCTCAGGGGACTAGCGGGGGGTACTACAATGAGCAGTTCTTC. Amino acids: CASTSQGTSGGYYNEQFF.

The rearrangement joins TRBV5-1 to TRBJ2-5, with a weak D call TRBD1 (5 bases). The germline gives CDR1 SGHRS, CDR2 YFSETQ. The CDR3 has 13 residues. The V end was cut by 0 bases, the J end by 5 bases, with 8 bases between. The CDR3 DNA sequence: TGCGCCAGCAGCTTGGAGGGGCGGGAGACCCAGTACTTC. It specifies CASSLEGRETQYF.

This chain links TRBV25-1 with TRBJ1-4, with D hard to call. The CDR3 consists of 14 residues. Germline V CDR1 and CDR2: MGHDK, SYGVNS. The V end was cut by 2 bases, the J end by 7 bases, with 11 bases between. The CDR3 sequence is CASSEDERGEKLFF. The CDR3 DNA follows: TGTGCCAGCAGTGAAGATGAGCGGGGTGAAAAACTGTTTTTT.